Listed below are T cell receptor beta chains from one sample, sequenced in a study of blood T cell repertoires in COVID-19. TCRdb's copy holds only in-frame clones and misses some; the assay was immunoSEQ multiplex PCR. This sample yields under 150,000 clones, of which approximately 81% are seen a single time; 10% to 15% belongs to the top ten. The source material was peripheral blood. These receptors all stem from a human donor in a cohort sampled during active COVID-19. CDR3s include the opening cysteine and the closing phenylalanine or tryptophan. Each record gives: J gene, V gene, CDR3 protein.

TRBJ2-1 TRBV12-3/TRBV12-4 CASSLQGKQFF
TRBJ2-1 TRBV19 CASSNQGARNEQFF
TRBJ1-1 TRBV7-9 CASSFPGGSAMNTEAFF
TRBJ2-7 TRBV5-1 CASSPGQEGYEQYF
TRBJ1-2 TRBV29-1 CSVEGGDASNYGYTF
TRBJ2-7 TRBV5-1 CASGPDSFSAYEQYF
TRBJ1-6 TRBV15 CATSSEAKSSYNSPLHF
TRBJ2-1 TRBV18 CASSPTNLAGSASNEQFF
TRBJ2-3 TRBV7-6 CASSWASGGAADTQYF
TRBJ1-3 TRBV6-6 CASRRDSGPGNTIYF
TRBJ2-7 TRBV29-1 CSVVQGSYEQYF
TRBJ1-5 TRBV5-1 CASSLGGTGNNQPQHF
TRBJ2-5 TRBV18 CASSPGQPRETQYF
TRBJ1-2 TRBV9 CASSVQGRGYTF
TRBJ2-3 TRBV2 CASLRTRTDTQYF
TRBJ1-1 TRBV13 CASSFSGGFRMNTEAFF
TRBJ2-7 TRBV18 CASSPKGRHEQYF
TRBJ1-5 TRBV5-1 CASSLGQREPQHF
TRBJ1-1 TRBV6-5 CASTLTGTGNTEAFF
TRBJ2-7 TRBV6-6 CASTPLGQGHEQYF
TRBJ2-7 TRBV5-4 CASSRTGHSDYEQYF
TRBJ2-7 TRBV12-3/TRBV12-4 CASSPGNPYEQYF
TRBJ1-6 TRBV5-1 CASSPARSGPNSPLHF
TRBJ1-1 TRBV7-9 CASSLLRNTEAFF
TRBJ2-3 TRBV29-1 CSVERLAGARNTQYF
TRBJ2-7 TRBV6-5 CASKGGGGYEQYF
TRBJ2-5 TRBV4-2 CASSQWGGQETQYF
TRBJ1-1 TRBV12-5 CASGPTGRTEAFF
TRBJ1-2 TRBV5-1 CASSLGHNYGYTF
TRBJ2-1 TRBV4-1 CASSQPRDRGFEQFF
TRBJ2-7 TRBV7-2 CASSSGRWSYEQYF